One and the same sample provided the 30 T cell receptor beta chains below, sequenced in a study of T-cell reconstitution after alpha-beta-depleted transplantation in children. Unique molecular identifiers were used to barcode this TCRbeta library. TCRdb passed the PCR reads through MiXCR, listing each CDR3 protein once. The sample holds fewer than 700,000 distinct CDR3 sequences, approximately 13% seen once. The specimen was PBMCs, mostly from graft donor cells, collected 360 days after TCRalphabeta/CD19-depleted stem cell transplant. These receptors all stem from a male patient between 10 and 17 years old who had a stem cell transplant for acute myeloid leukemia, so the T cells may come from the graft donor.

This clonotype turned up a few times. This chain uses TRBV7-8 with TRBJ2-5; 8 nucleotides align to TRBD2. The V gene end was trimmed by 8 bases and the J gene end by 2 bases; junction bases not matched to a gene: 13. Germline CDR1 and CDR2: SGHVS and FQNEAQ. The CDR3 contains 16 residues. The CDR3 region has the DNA TGTGCCAGCGGAATAGCGGGATCCTGGGGGCAAGAGACCCAGTACTTC. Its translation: CASGIAGSWGQETQYF.

The CDR3 bases are TGTGCCAGCACCGGGCCGGGGGGGCGCCTAGAGACCCAGTACTTC. It is translated as CASTGPGGRLETQYF. The chain joins TRBV28 to TRBJ2-5; 8 bases agree with TRBD2. The V and J ends lost 7 bases and 4 bases, in that order; junction bases with no gene match: 11. The CDR3 spans 15 residues. CDR1 MDHEN and CDR2 SYDVKM come from the germline V gene.

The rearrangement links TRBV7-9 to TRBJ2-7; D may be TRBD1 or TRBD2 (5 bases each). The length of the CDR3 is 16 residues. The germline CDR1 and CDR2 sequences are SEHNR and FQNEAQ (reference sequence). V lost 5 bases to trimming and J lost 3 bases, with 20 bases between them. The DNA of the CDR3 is TGTGCCAGCAGCCCCTTACGCCCCGGGACCCACTACGAGCAGTACTTC. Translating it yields CASSPLRPGTHYEQYF.

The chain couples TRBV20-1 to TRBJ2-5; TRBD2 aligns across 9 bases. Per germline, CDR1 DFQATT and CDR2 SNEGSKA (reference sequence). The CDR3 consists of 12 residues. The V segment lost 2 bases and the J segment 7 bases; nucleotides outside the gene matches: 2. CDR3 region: CSARISGRTQYF. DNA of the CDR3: TGCAGTGCTAGAATTAGCGGGAGGACCCAGTACTTC.

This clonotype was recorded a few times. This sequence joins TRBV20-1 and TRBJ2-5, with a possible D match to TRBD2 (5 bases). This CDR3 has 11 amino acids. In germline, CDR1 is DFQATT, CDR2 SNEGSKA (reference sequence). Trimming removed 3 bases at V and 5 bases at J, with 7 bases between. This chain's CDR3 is CSASEGETQYF. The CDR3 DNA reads TGCAGTGCTAGTGAGGGTGAGACCCAGTACTTC.

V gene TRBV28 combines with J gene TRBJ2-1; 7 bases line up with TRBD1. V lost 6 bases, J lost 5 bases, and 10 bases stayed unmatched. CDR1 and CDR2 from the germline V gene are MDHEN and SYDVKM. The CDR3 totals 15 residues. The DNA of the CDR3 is TGTGCCAGCAGGTCCCCGGGACAGCTCCACAATGAGCAGTTCTTC. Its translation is CASRSPGQLHNEQFF.

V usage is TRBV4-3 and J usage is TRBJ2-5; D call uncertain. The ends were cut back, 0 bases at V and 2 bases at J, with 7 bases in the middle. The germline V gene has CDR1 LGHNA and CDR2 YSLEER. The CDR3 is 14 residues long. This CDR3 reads CASSQDLRQETQYF. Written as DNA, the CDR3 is TGCGCCAGCAGCCAAGATCTACGGCAAGAGACCCAGTACTTC.

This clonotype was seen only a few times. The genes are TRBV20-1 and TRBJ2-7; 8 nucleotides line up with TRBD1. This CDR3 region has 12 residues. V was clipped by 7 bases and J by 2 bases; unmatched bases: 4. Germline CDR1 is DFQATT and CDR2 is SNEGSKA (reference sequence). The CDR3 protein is CSGETGAYEQYF. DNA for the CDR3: TGCAGTGGGGAGACAGGGGCCTACGAGCAGTACTTC.

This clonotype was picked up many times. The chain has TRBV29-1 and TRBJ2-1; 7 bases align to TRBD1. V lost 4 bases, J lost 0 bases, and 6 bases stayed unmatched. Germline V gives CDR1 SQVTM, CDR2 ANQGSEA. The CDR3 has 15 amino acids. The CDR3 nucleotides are TGCAGCGTTGTTGGGACAGCGAACTCCTACAATGAGCAGTTCTTC. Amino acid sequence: CSVVGTANSYNEQFF.

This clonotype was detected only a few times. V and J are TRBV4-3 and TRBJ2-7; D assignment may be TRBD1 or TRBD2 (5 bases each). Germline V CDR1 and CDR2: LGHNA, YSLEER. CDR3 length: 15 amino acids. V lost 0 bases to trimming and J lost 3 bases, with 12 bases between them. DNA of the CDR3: TGCGCCAGCAGCCAAGATCCGAGGGGAGTCTACGAGCAGTACTTC. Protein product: CASSQDPRGVYEQYF.

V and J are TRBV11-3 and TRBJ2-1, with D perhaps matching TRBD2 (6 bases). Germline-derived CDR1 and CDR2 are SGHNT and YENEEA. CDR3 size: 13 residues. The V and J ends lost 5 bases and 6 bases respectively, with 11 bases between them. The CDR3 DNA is TGTGCCAGCAGCCCCGGGGGTACCAATGAGCAGTTCTTC. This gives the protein CASSPGGTNEQFF.

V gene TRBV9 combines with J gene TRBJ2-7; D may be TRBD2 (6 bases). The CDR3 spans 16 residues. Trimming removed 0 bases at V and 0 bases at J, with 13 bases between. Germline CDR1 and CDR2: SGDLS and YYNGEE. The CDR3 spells CASSVGGSGFSYEQYF. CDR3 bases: TGTGCCAGCAGCGTAGGTGGTAGCGGTTTCTCCTACGAGCAGTACTTC.

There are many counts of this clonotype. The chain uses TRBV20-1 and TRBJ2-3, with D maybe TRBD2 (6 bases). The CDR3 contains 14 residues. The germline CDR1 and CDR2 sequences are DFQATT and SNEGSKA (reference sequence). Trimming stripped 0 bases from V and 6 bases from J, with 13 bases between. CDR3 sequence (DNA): TGCAGTGCTAGAGATTGGAGGGGTTTGGATACGCAGTATTTT. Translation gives CSARDWRGLDTQYF.

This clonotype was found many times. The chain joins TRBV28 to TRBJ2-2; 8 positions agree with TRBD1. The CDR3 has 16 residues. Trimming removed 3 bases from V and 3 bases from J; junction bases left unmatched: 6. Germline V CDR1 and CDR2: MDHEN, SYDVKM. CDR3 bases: TGTGCCAGCAGTTTGGCCCAGGGGGCGGACACCGGGGAGCTGTTTTTT. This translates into CASSLAQGADTGELFF.

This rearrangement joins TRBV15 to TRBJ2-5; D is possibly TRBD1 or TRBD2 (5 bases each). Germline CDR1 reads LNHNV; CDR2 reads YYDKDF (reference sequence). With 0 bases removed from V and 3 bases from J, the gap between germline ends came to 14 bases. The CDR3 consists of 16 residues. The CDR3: CATSRDVSQGEETQYF. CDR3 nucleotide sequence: TGTGCCACCAGCAGAGATGTGAGCCAGGGAGAAGAGACCCAGTACTTC. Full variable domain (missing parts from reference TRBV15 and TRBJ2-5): DAMVIQNPRYQVTQFGKPVTLSCSQTLNHNVMYWYQQKSSQAPKLLFHYYDKDFNNEADTPDNFQSRRPNTSFCFLDIRSPGLGDTAMYLCATSRDVSQGEETQYFGPGTRLLVL.

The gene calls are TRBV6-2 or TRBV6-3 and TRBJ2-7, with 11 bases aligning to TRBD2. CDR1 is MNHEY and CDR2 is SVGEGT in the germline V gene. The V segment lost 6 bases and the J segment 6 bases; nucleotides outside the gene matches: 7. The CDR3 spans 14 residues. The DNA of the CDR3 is TGTGCCAGCAGGCTGCTAGCGGGAGGAGGCGAGCAGTACTTC. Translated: CASRLLAGGGEQYF.

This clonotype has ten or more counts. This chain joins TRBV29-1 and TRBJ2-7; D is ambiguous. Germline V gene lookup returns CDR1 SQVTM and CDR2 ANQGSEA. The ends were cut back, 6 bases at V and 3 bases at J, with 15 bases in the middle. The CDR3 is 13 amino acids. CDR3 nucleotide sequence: TGCAGCGTCCTCTCTGGACGGAGCTACGAGCAGTACTTC. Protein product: CSVLSGRSYEQYF.

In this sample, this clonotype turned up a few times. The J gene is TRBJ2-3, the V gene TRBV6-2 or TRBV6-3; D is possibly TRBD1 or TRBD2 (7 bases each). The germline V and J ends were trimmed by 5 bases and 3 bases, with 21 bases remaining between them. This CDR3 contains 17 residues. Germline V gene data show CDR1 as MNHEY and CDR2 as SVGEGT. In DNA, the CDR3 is TGTGCCAGCAGTCGGCCCGGACTAGGGGGCCGAACAGATACGCAGTATTTT. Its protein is CASSRPGLGGRTDTQYF.

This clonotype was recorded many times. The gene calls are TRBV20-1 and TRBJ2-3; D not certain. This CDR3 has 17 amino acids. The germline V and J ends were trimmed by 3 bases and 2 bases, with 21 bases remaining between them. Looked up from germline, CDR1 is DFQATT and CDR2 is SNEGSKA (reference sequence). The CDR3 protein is CSASGNVRDEYTDTQYF. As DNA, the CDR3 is TGCAGTGCTAGCGGCAACGTCCGCGACGAATACACAGATACGCAGTATTTT.

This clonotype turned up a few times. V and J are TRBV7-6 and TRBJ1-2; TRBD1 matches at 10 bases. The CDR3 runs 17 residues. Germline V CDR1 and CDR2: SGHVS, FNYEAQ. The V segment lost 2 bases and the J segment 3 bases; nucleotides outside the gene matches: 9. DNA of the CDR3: TGTGCCAGCAGCTTAAGTTCCGGGACAGGGGAGTACTATGGCTACACCTTC. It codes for CASSLSSGTGEYYGYTF. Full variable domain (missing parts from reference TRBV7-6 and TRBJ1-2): GAGVSQSPRYKVTKRGQDVALRCDPISGHVSLYWYRQALGQGPEFLTYFNYEAQQDKSGLPNDRFSAERPEGSISTLTIQRTEQRDSAMYRCASSLSSGTGEYYGYTFGSGTRLTVV.

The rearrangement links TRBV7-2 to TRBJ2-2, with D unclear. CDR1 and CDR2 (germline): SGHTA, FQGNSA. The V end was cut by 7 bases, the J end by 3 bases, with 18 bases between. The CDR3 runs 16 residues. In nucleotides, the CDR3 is TGTGCCAGCACCCGCCAGCAGCTACTCTACACCGGGGAGCTGTTTTTT. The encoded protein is CASTRQQLLYTGELFF.

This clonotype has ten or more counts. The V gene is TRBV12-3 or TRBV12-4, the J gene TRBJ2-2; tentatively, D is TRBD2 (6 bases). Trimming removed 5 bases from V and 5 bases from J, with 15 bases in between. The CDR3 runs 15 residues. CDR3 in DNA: TGTGCCAGCAGTCCTGGGGACTTGTGGACCGGGGAGCTGTTTTTT. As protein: CASSPGDLWTGELFF.

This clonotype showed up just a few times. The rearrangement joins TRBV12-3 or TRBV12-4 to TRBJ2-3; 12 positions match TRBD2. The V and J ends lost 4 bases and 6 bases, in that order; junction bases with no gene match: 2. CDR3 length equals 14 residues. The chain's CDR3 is CASSSGTSGDTQYF. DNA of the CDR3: TGTGCCAGCAGTTCAGGGACTAGCGGGGATACGCAGTATTTT.

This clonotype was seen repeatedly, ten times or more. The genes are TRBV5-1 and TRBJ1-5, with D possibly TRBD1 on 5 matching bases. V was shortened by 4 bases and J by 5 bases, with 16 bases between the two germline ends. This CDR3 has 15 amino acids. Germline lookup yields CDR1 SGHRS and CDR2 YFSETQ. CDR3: CASSELYDSHQPQHF. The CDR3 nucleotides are TGCGCCAGCAGCGAGCTATACGACAGTCATCAGCCCCAGCATTTT. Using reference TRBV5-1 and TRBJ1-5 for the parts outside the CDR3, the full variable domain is KAGVTQTPRYLIKTRGQQVTLSCSPISGHRSVSWYQQTPGQGLQFLFEYFSETQRNKGNFPGRFSGRQFSNSRSEMNVSTLELGDSALYLCASSELYDSHQPQHFGDGTRLSIL.

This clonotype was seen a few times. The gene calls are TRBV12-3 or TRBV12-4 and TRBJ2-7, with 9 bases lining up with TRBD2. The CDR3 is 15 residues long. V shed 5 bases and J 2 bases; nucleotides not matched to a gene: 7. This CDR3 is CASSPQAGGTYEQYF. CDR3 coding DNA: TGTGCCAGCAGTCCCCAAGCGGGAGGCACCTACGAGCAGTACTTC.

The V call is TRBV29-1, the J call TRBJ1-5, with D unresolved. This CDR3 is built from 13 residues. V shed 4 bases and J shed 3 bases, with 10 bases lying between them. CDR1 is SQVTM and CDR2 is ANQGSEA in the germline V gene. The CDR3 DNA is TGCAGCGTTGCAGCCGGGAACAATCAGCCCCAGCATTTT. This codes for CSVAAGNNQPQHF.

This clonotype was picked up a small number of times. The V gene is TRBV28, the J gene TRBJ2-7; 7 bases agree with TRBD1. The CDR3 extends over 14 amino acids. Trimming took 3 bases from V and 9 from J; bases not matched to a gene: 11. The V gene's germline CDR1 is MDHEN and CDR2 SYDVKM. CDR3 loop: CASSFMTGSRGQYF. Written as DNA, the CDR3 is TGTGCCAGCAGTTTTATGACAGGGTCTAGGGGGCAGTACTTC.

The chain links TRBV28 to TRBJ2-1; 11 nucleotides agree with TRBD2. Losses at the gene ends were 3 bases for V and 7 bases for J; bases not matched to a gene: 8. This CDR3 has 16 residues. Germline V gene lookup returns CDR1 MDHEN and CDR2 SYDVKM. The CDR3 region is CASSLIAGGGSNEQFF. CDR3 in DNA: TGTGCCAGCAGTTTGATAGCGGGAGGGGGCTCGAATGAGCAGTTCTTC.

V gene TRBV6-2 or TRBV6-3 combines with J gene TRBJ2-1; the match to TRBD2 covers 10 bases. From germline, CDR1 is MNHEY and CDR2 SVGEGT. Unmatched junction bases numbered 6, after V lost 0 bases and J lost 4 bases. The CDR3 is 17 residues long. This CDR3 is CASSYSPSGRGYNEQFF. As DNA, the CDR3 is TGTGCCAGCAGTTACTCTCCTAGCGGGAGAGGATACAATGAGCAGTTCTTC.

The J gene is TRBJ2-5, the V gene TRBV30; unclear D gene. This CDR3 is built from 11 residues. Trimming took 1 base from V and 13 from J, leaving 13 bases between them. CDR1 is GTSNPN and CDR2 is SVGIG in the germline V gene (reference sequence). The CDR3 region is CAWSAQSLPYF. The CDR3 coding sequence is TGTGCCTGGAGTGCCCAAAGCTTACCGTACTTC.